Included here is one TCR beta chain sequence, with context. Antigen unknown. Using a J-beta primer mix together with a sample-barcoded 5' primer, a second PCR was run for roughly 7 to 11 cycles. Via MiXCR, TCRdb re-called the 5' RACE reads, giving one row per CDR3 protein. Of hundreds of thousands of distinct CDR3 sequences listed, around 45% are singletons. This entry belongs to a study of blood T cells in healthy people across ages. Study-wide results and limits: Measured against age, TCR beta diversity per million T cells decreased in a roughly linear manner.

Germline loops: CDR1 LNHNV, CDR2 YYDKDF (reference sequence). The ends were cut back, 9 bases at V and 7 bases at J, with 9 bases in the middle. CDR3 length: 11 residues. This clonotype originated in a man in his 60s in good health. The sequenced sample consisted of blood. The chain links TRBV15 to TRBJ2-2, with D maybe TRBD1 (6 bases). The CDR3 is CATGAHGELFF. For the CDR3, the DNA is TGTGCCACGGGGGCGCACGGGGAGCTGTTTTTT.